The 32 T cell receptor beta chains below come from one sample, sequenced in a study of blood T cells in healthy people across ages. A J-beta primer mix and a sample-barcoded 5' primer were used in a second PCR of about 7 to 12 cycles. TCRdb fed the 5' RACE reads into MiXCR, producing one record per CDR3 protein. This sample has about 970,000 distinct CDR3 sequences; 45% to 60% occur once, and the top ten carry about 21%. The specimen was blood. The source of these receptors is a woman in her sixties or seventies in good health.

The chain is built from TRBV6-1 and TRBJ2-3, with D hard to call. CDR1 is MNHNS, CDR2 SASEGT, per germline. With 3 bases removed from V and 3 bases from J, the gap between germline ends came to 4 bases. The CDR3 contains 12 residues. The CDR3 loop reads CASSDATDTQYF. DNA for the CDR3: TGTGCCAGCAGTGACGCAACAGATACGCAGTATTTT.

The chain uses TRBV10-3 and TRBJ2-5; a weak D match, TRBD2 (6 bases). The J call may be mistaken, given a closer DNA end match to TRBJ2-7. CDR3 length: 15 residues. CDR1 is ENHRY and CDR2 is SYGVKD in the germline V gene. DNA of the CDR3: TGTGCCATCAGTGTAAGTGGTGGAGTGGGGGGCGAGCAGTACTTC. Amino acids: CAISVSGGVGGEQYF.

CDR3 sequence (DNA): TGTGCCAGCAGCCGAACAGACAGACGCGAGGGTTCACCCCTCCACTTT. Translation: CASSRTDRREGSPLHF. The rearrangement joins TRBV11-2 to TRBJ1-6; weak D call: TRBD1 (5 bases). V lost 5 bases, J lost 9 bases, and 20 bases lay in between. From germline, CDR1 is SGHAT and CDR2 FQNNGV. The CDR3 has 16 amino acids.

This rearrangement joins TRBV5-4 to TRBJ1-4; 9 bases line up with TRBD1. CDR3 size: 17 residues. V lost 0 bases to trimming and J lost 10 bases; unmatched junction nucleotides: 13. The germline CDR1 and CDR2 sequences are SGHNT and YYREEE (reference sequence). The CDR3 sequence: CASSLDRTGATPGKLFF. CDR3 nucleotide sequence: TGTGCCAGCAGCTTGGATCGGACAGGGGCCACTCCCGGAAAACTGTTTTTT. Full variable domain (rest looked up from reference TRBV5-4 and TRBJ1-4): ETGVTQSPTHLIKTRGQQVTLRCSSQSGHNTVSWYQQALGQGPQFIFQYYREEENGRGNFPPRFSGLQFPNYSSELNVNALELDDSALYLCASSLDRTGATPGKLFFGSGTQLSVL.

This chain connects TRBV6-2 or TRBV6-3 to TRBJ2-3, with TRBD2 matching over 13 bases. J was trimmed by 5 bases and V by 8 bases; bases with no gene match: 16. There are 18 residues in the CDR3. Germline V gene lookup returns CDR1 MNHEY and CDR2 SVGEGT. The DNA of the CDR3 is TGTGCCAGCCTAGGGGAACCGGGGACTAGCGGGAAGCGAGATACGCAGTATTTT. It specifies CASLGEPGTSGKRDTQYF.

The chain combines TRBV7-3 with TRBJ2-5; D is perhaps TRBD1 (6 bases). Trimming removed 5 bases from V and 3 bases from J, with 19 bases in between. Looked up from germline, CDR1 is SGHTA and CDR2 is FQGTGA. The CDR3 covers 16 residues. The CDR3 reads CASSALGAALKETQYF. CDR3 nucleotides: TGTGCCAGCAGCGCTCTGGGGGCGGCCCTAAAAGAGACCCAGTACTTC.

This clonotype was found a few times. The J gene is TRBJ2-3, the V gene TRBV18, with unresolved D. V was shortened by 3 bases and J by 4 bases, with 5 bases between the two germline ends. This CDR3 comprises 12 residues. Germline V gene data show CDR1 as KGHSH and CDR2 as LQKENI. The CDR3 loop reads CASSPRPDTQYF. In nucleotides, the CDR3 is TGTGCCAGCTCACCTAGGCCAGATACGCAGTATTTT.

This clonotype has more than one count but fewer than ten. The J gene is TRBJ1-1, the V gene TRBV20-1, with 7 positions matching TRBD1. The germline CDR1 and CDR2 sequences are DFQATT and SNEGSKA (reference sequence). V dropped 5 bases and J dropped 6; count of bases not matched to a gene: 9. This CDR3 comprises 13 residues. CDR3 DNA sequence: TGCAGTGCTTTCCGATCCAGGGGGGCTGAAGCTTTCTTT. It translates to CSAFRSRGAEAFF.

This chain connects TRBV7-9 to TRBJ2-3, with D perhaps given as TRBD1 or TRBD2 (5 bases each). Trimming pared 5 bases from V and 2 bases from J, leaving 11 bases between. The CDR3 loop spans 14 amino acids. CDR1 and CDR2 (germline): SEHNR, FQNEAQ (reference sequence). CDR3 sequence reads: CASSPPGTTDTQYF. Written as DNA, the CDR3 is TGTGCCAGCAGCCCTCCAGGGACCACAGATACGCAGTATTTT. The whole variable domain, remainder taken from reference TRBV7-9 and TRBJ2-3, is DTGVSQNPRHKITKRGQNVTFRCDPISEHNRLYWYRQTLGQGPEFLTYFQNEAQLEKSRLLSDRFSAERPKGSFSTLEIQRTEQGDSAMYLCASSPPGTTDTQYFGPGTRLTVL.

This clonotype was seen a handful of times. V is TRBV27 and J is TRBJ2-1; D unclear. The CDR3 has 12 amino acids. V was shortened by 3 bases and J by 10 bases, with 10 bases between the two germline ends. CDR1 is MNHEY, CDR2 SMNVEV, per germline (reference sequence). The DNA for the CDR3 is TGTGCCAGCAGTTTCCTCTCGGAGGAGCAGTTCTTC. It specifies CASSFLSEEQFF.

This sequence joins TRBV28 and TRBJ1-4; TRBD1 might be the D (5 bases). Trimming shortened V by 1 base and J by 8 bases, and 17 bases separated the two germline ends. CDR3 length: 16 residues. Per the germline V gene, CDR1 is MDHEN and CDR2 is SYDVKM. The CDR3 spells CASSLSGTANREKLFF. DNA of the CDR3: TGTGCCAGCAGTTTATCTGGGACGGCAAACCGGGAAAAACTGTTTTTT.

The V and J genes are TRBV2 and TRBJ2-1, with TRBD1 matching 8 bases. The CDR3 runs to 14 residues. V lost 6 bases and J lost 9; bases outside the gene matches: 10. CDR1 is SNHLY and CDR2 is FYNNEI in the germline V gene. CDR3 nucleotide sequence: TGTGCCAGCAGGGCAGGGGGCCCGGATGGTGAGCAGTTCTTC. Translated, it gives CASRAGGPDGEQFF.

V gene TRBV27 combines with J gene TRBJ2-6; D is unclear. The CDR3 extends over 14 amino acids. Trimming left V 3 bases short and J 2 bases short, with 5 bases between. From germline, CDR1 is MNHEY and CDR2 SMNVEV (reference sequence). As DNA, the CDR3 is TGTGCCAGCAGTTTTTTTGCTGGGGCCAACGTCCTGACTTTC. Residues: CASSFFAGANVLTF.

This clonotype was recorded a few times. This chain connects TRBV29-1 to TRBJ2-5; TRBD2 might be the D (5 bases). The length of the CDR3 is 17 residues. V shed 4 bases and J shed 6 bases, with 27 bases lying between them. CDR1 is SQVTM and CDR2 is ANQGSEA in the germline V gene. The CDR3 here is CSVVSRLGGLQDKTQYF. In DNA, the CDR3 is TGCAGCGTTGTGTCTAGGCTGGGCGGACTCCAAGATAAGACCCAGTACTTC.

V gene TRBV24-1 combines with J gene TRBJ2-3; D remains unclear. The CDR3 has 15 residues. V lost 3 bases, J lost 0 bases, and 9 bases lay in between. Germline CDR1 reads KGHDR; CDR2 reads SFDVKD. CDR3 sequence (DNA): TGTGCCACCAGTGATCCTTTCTCTAGCACAGATACGCAGTATTTT. This gives the protein CATSDPFSSTDTQYF.

In this sample, this clonotype turned up a few times. Written as DNA, the CDR3 is TGCGCCAGCAGCCCGGGACAGGGGCCCTACAATGAGCAGTTCTTC. Its translation is CASSPGQGPYNEQFF. V usage is TRBV5-1 and J usage is TRBJ2-1; 10 bases are shared with TRBD1. Germline CDR1 reads SGHRS; CDR2 reads YFSETQ. Germline trimming cut 4 bases from V and 2 bases from J; bases unmatched to any gene: 3. CDR3 length equals 15 residues.

This clonotype was found a few times. V gene TRBV6-5 combines with J gene TRBJ2-5, with 10 nucleotides matching TRBD2. The closer fit of TRBJ2-7 to the DNA end suggests the J call may be wrong. Germline CDR1 and CDR2: MNHEY and SVGAGI. The CDR3 contains 15 residues. CDR3 in amino acids: CASSYSLAGVYEQYF. For the CDR3, the DNA is TGTGCCAGCAGTTACTCCCTAGCGGGAGTATACGAGCAGTACTTC.

This chain uses TRBV29-1 with TRBJ2-3; TRBD2 matches at 15 bases. The length of the CDR3 is 15 residues. From germline, CDR1 is SQVTM and CDR2 ANQGSEA. V shed 4 bases, J shed 4 bases, and the junction held 3 bases outside the gene matches. CDR3 sequence: CSVARTSGRADTQYF. CDR3 bases: TGCAGCGTTGCCCGGACTAGCGGGAGGGCAGATACGCAGTATTTT.

This clonotype was counted a few times. The chain is built from TRBV7-8 and TRBJ2-5; the match to TRBD2 covers 11 bases. V was pared by 5 bases and J by 4 bases, with 12 bases of the junction left unmatched. CDR1 is SGHVS, CDR2 FQNEAQ, per germline. The CDR3 extends over 17 amino acids. CDR3 region: CASSGVGLAGGRETQYF. The CDR3 coding sequence is TGTGCCAGCAGCGGAGTGGGGCTAGCGGGAGGTCGAGAGACCCAGTACTTC.

The V and J genes are TRBV12-3 or TRBV12-4 and TRBJ2-5, with D uncertain. The V end was cut by 1 base, the J end by 3 bases, with 15 bases between. The length of the CDR3 is 16 residues. CDR3 region: CASSLGGPPPKETQYF. CDR3 nucleotides: TGTGCCAGCAGTTTAGGCGGCCCGCCCCCCAAAGAGACCCAGTACTTC.

CDR3 residues: CSARDWGLAGGDEQFF. DNA of the CDR3: TGCAGTGCTAGAGATTGGGGACTAGCGGGAGGGGATGAGCAGTTCTTC. The rearrangement joins TRBV20-1 to TRBJ2-1; the match to TRBD2 covers 16 bases. With 0 bases clipped from V and 8 bases from J, the junction kept 4 bases outside the gene matches. Germline lookup yields CDR1 DFQATT and CDR2 SNEGSKA (reference sequence). This CDR3 region has 16 residues.

The V call is TRBV14, the J call TRBJ1-2, with TRBD1 matching 7 bases. Germline CDR1 SGHDN, CDR2 FVKESK. CDR3 length: 14 residues. Trimming cost V 5 bases and J 4 bases; bases outside gene matches: 7. DNA of the CDR3: TGTGCCAGCAGCTTACAGACAGGGAGCTATGGCTACACCTTC. It codes for CASSLQTGSYGYTF.

This sequence joins TRBV3-1 and TRBJ2-1; TRBD2 matches 13 bases. The V gene end was trimmed by 3 bases and the J gene end by 7 bases; junction bases not matched to a gene: 9. CDR1 and CDR2 from the germline V gene are LGHDT and YNNKEL (reference sequence). The CDR3 length is 17 residues. The CDR3 coding sequence is TGTGCCAGCAGCCATACTAGGACTAGCGGGAGTAGAAATGAGCAGTTCTTC. Amino acids: CASSHTRTSGSRNEQFF.

Only a few counts were recorded for this clonotype. This rearrangement joins TRBV12-3 or TRBV12-4 to TRBJ1-4; 8 bases fit TRBD1. V trimming: 5 bases; J trimming: 7 bases; junction bases outside the gene matches: 6. The CDR3 spans 14 residues. In DNA form, the CDR3 reads TGTGCCAGCAGTGATGGGACAGGCGGTGAAAAACTGTTTTTT. As protein: CASSDGTGGEKLFF.

V and J are TRBV7-2 and TRBJ2-5; 11 bases are a match to TRBD2. V was clipped by 5 bases and J by 2 bases; unmatched bases: 4. The CDR3 length is 15 residues. Germline loops: CDR1 SGHTA, CDR2 FQGNSA. The CDR3 reads CASSRGLAAQETQYF. CDR3 nucleotides: TGTGCCAGCAGCAGGGGACTAGCGGCACAAGAGACCCAGTACTTC.

The chain has TRBV20-1 and TRBJ2-7; 10 nucleotides agree with TRBD2. V trimming: 1 base; J trimming: 9 bases; junction bases outside the gene matches: 18. The germline V gene has CDR1 DFQATT and CDR2 SNEGSKA (reference sequence). The CDR3 is 17 amino acids. CDR3: CSARGKSGLAGENGQYF. In DNA form, the CDR3 reads TGCAGTGCTAGAGGAAAGAGTGGCCTAGCGGGAGAAAATGGGCAGTACTTC.

This clonotype was seen only a few times. This chain joins TRBV25-1 and TRBJ1-2; D is unresolved. Germline CDR1 and CDR2: MGHDK and SYGVNS. V lost 4 bases and J 4 bases, leaving 16 bases between the germline ends. The CDR3 sequence is 15 residues long. The CDR3 reads CASSGPGVRSYGYTF. CDR3 DNA sequence: TGTGCCAGCAGTGGACCGGGTGTGCGCAGCTATGGCTACACCTTC.

This clonotype was observed a few times. This chain links TRBV7-2 with TRBJ1-2, with 7 bases that match TRBD1. V was clipped by 5 bases and J by 4 bases; unmatched bases: 10. Germline loops: CDR1 SGHTA, CDR2 FQGNSA. The CDR3 loop spans 15 amino acids. CDR3 nucleotides: TGTGCCAGCAGCCCCCCGAGGGGACAGTCCTATGGCTACACCTTC. This codes for CASSPPRGQSYGYTF.

This chain joins TRBV29-1 and TRBJ2-1; 7 bases fit TRBD1. The junction had 12 bases not matched to a gene; V was cut back by 5 bases and J by 11 bases. CDR3 size: 13 residues. Germline loops: CDR1 SQVTM, CDR2 ANQGSEA. The CDR3, as DNA: TGCAGCGTTTTCCAATCAGGGGGTTCCAAGCAGTTCTTC. Translation gives CSVFQSGGSKQFF.

This chain joins TRBV12-3 or TRBV12-4 and TRBJ1-2, with TRBD1 matching over 7 bases. The CDR3 consists of 14 residues. The V and J ends lost 5 bases and 7 bases, in that order; junction bases with no gene match: 10. The CDR3 loop reads CASSPLNRGGGYTF. For the CDR3, the DNA is TGTGCCAGCAGTCCCTTAAACAGGGGAGGTGGCTACACCTTC.

This chain uses TRBV5-1 with TRBJ2-7; D is ambiguous. V gave up 0 bases and J gave up 0 bases, with 13 bases separating them. The CDR3 totals 16 residues. Per the germline V gene, CDR1 is SGHRS and CDR2 is YFSETQ. CDR3 loop: CASSLARPGGSYEQYF. Written as DNA, the CDR3 is TGCGCCAGCAGCTTGGCCCGACCGGGCGGCTCCTACGAGCAGTACTTC.

The rearrangement uses TRBV5-8 and TRBJ2-5; D is ambiguous. Germline V lookup: CDR1 SGHTS, CDR2 YDEGEE. V was clipped by 4 bases and J by 2 bases, with 15 bases between them. The CDR3 is 15 amino acids. The CDR3 DNA reads TGTGCCAGCAGCATTAGTGAGACAAAGCAAGAGACCCAGTACTTC. As protein: CASSISETKQETQYF.